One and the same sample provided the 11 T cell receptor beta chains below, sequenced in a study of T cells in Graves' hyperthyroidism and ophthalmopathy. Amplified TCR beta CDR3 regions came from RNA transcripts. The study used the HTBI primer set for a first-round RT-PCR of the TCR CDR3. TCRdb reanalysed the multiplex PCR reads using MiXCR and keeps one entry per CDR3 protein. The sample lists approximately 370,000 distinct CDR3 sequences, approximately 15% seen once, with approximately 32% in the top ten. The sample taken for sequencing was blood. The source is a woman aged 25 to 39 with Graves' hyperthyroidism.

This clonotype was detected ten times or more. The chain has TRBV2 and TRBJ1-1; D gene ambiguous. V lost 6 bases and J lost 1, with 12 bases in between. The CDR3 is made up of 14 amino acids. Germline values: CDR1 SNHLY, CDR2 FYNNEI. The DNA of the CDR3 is TGTGCCAGCAGGGGCCCAGCAGGGAACACTGAAGCTTTCTTT. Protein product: CASRGPAGNTEAFF.

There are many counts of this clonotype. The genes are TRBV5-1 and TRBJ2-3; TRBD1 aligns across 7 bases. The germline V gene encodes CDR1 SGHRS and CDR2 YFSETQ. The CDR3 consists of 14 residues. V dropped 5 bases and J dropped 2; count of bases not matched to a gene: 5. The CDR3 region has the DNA TGCGCCAGCAGTCAGGACAGGTCCACAGATACGCAGTATTTT. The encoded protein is CASSQDRSTDTQYF.

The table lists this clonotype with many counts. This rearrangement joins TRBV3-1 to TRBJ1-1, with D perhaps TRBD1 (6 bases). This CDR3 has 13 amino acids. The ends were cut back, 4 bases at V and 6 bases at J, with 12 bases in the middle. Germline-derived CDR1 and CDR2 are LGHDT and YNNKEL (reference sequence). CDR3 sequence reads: CASSRVGASEAFF. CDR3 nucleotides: TGTGCCAGCAGCCGGGTGGGGGCATCTGAAGCTTTCTTT.

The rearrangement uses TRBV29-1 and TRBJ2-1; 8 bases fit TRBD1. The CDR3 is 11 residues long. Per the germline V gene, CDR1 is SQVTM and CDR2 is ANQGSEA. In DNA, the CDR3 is TGCACAGGACAGGGCTACAATGAGCAGTTCTTC. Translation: CTGQGYNEQFF.

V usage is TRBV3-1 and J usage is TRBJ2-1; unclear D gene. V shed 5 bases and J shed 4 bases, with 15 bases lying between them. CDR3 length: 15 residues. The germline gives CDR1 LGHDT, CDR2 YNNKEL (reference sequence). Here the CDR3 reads CASSWTDRAYNEQFF. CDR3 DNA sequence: TGTGCCAGCAGCTGGACGGACCGTGCTTACAATGAGCAGTTCTTC.

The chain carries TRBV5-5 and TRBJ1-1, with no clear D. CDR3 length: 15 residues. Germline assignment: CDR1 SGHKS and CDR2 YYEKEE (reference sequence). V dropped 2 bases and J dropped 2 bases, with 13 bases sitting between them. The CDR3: CASSFSSRINTEAFF. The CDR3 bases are TGTGCCAGCAGCTTTTCTTCCCGAATTAACACTGAAGCTTTCTTT.

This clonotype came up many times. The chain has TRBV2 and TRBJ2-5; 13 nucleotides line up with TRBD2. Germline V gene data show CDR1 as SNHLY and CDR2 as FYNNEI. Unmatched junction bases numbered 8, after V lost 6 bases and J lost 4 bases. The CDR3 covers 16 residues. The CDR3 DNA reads TGTGCCAGCAGCGTCGGACTAGCGGGAGTAAGAGAGACCCAGTACTTC. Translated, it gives CASSVGLAGVRETQYF.

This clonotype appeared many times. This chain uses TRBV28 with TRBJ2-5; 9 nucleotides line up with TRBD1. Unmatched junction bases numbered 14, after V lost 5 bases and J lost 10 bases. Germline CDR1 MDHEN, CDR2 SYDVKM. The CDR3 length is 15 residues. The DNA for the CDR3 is TGTGCCAGCAGTGAGACGGGGACAGGGTTCCTGGGCCAGTACTTC. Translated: CASSETGTGFLGQYF.

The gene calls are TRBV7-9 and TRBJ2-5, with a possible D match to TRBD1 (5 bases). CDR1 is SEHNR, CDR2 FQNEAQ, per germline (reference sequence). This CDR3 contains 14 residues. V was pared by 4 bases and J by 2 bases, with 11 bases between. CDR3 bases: TGTGCCAGCAGCTGGGGCCGCTCACAAGAGACCCAGTACTTC. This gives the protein CASSWGRSQETQYF.

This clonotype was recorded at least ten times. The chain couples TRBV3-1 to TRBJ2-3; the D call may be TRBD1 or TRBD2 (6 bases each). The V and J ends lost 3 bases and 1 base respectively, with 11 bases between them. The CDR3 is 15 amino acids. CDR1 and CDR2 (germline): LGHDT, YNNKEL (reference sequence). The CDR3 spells CASSHSGEGTDTQYF. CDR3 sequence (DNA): TGTGCCAGCAGCCACTCAGGGGAGGGCACAGATACGCAGTATTTT.

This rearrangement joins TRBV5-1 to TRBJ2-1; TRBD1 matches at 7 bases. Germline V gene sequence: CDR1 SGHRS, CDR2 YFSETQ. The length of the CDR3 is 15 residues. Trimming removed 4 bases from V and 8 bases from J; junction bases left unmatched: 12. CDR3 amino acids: CASSVPGQTPYEQFF. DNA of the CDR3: TGCGCCAGCAGCGTACCGGGACAGACTCCCTATGAGCAGTTCTTC.